These 26 T cell receptor beta chains came from one sample sequenced in a study of shared clonotypes between healthy human individuals. Sequencing was performed with immunoSEQ multiplex PCR; in TCRdb, only in-frame clones are kept and a portion is missing. This table has approximately 500,000 clones, approximately 85% appearing once. What was sequenced was PBMCs. These receptors all come from a woman between 35 and 50 years old in good health. Some clones in this sample may be carry-over from other donors' samples.

The chain combines TRBV6-1 with TRBJ1-2, with TRBD1 identical over 9 bases. From germline, CDR1 is MNHNS and CDR2 SASEGT. Germline trimming cut 5 bases from V and 6 bases from J; bases unmatched to any gene: 4. The CDR3 extends over 13 amino acids. This CDR3 reads CASSRTGVHGYTF. Here the CDR3 DNA reads TGTGCCAGCAGTAGGACAGGGGTCCATGGCTACACCTTC.

This rearrangement joins TRBV2 to TRBJ1-2; 7 positions match TRBD1. The germline gives CDR1 SNHLY, CDR2 FYNNEI. Germline trimming cut 5 bases from V and 8 bases from J; bases unmatched to any gene: 11. This CDR3 contains 14 residues. The CDR3 region has the DNA TGTGCCAGCAGTTCTCTGGGACAGACTGGGGGCTACACCTTC. Protein: CASSSLGQTGGYTF.

The chain uses TRBV19 and TRBJ2-3; 7 positions match TRBD1. CDR3 length equals 17 residues. V shed 4 bases and J 1 base; nucleotides not matched to a gene: 11. Germline CDR1 is LNHDA and CDR2 is SQIVND (reference sequence). In DNA, the CDR3 is TGTGCCAGTAGTAGTCCCCCGGGGACAGCCCGCACAGATACGCAGTATTTT. Translating gives CASSSPPGTARTDTQYF. The full variable domain, rest sourced from reference TRBV19 and TRBJ2-3, is DGGITQSPKYLFRKEGQNVTLSCEQNLNHDAMYWYRQDPGQGLRLIYYSQIVNDFQKGDIAEGYSVSREKKESFPLTVTSAQKNPTAFYLCASSSPPGTARTDTQYFGPGTRLTVL.

The chain combines TRBV19 with TRBJ1-5, with a weak D call TRBD1 (6 bases). V lost 6 bases, J lost 1 base, and 19 bases lay in between. In germline, CDR1 is LNHDA, CDR2 SQIVND (reference sequence). This CDR3 spans 17 amino acids. CDR3 DNA: TGTGCCAGTAGAAGGAGGTCACAGGGCGGGAGCAATCAGCCCCAGCATTTT. It codes for CASRRRSQGGSNQPQHF.

The gene calls are TRBV2 and TRBJ1-5; possible D gene TRBD1, 6 bases. The CDR3 covers 13 residues. The V end was cut by 7 bases, the J end by 9 bases, with 16 bases between. Germline values: CDR1 SNHLY, CDR2 FYNNEI. CDR3: CASTGGGRGPQHF. CDR3 DNA sequence: TGTGCCAGCACTGGCGGGGGCAGAGGGCCCCAGCATTTT. Full variable domain (rest looked up from reference TRBV2 and TRBJ1-5): EPEVTQTPSHQVTQMGQEVILRCVPISNHLYFYWYRQILGQKVEFLVSFYNNEISEKSEIFDDQFSVERPDGSNFTLKIRSTKLEDSAMYFCASTGGGRGPQHFGDGTRLSIL.

This chain joins TRBV6-1 and TRBJ2-5; D may be TRBD2 (5 bases). V was shortened by 4 bases and J by 5 bases, with 17 bases between the two germline ends. Germline V gene sequence: CDR1 MNHNS, CDR2 SASEGT. The CDR3 runs 15 residues. The DNA of the CDR3 is TGTGCCAGCAGTGTTGAGGGATTCTTAGGGGAGACCCAGTACTTC. Its translation is CASSVEGFLGETQYF.

The genes are TRBV15 and TRBJ2-1; 8 nucleotides agree with TRBD2. The CDR3 sequence is 16 residues long. V lost 1 base to trimming and J lost 2 bases; unmatched junction nucleotides: 4. The germline V gene encodes CDR1 LNHNV and CDR2 YYDKDF (reference sequence). CDR3 DNA sequence: TGTGCCACCAGCAGAGGTAGTAGCGGGGCCTACAATGAGCAGTTCTTC. Its translation is CATSRGSSGAYNEQFF.

V is TRBV12-5 and J is TRBJ2-3, with TRBD1 matching over 10 bases. Trimming took 5 bases from V and 1 from J; bases not matched to a gene: 0. CDR3 length equals 14 residues. The V gene's germline CDR1 is LGHNT and CDR2 FRNRAP. This CDR3 reads CASGGTGGTDTQYF. As DNA, the CDR3 is TGTGCTAGTGGTGGGACAGGGGGCACAGATACGCAGTATTTT.

V and J are TRBV7-9 and TRBJ2-1; D is unresolved. The V gene's germline CDR1 is SEHNR and CDR2 FQNEAQ (reference sequence). The germline V and J ends were trimmed by 5 bases and 4 bases, with 15 bases remaining between them. The CDR3 has 15 amino acids. CDR3 sequence reads: CASSRTRAGYNEQFF. The CDR3 nucleotides read TGTGCCAGCAGCCGGACCCGGGCCGGATACAATGAGCAGTTCTTC.

The chain uses TRBV5-1 and TRBJ2-7; tentative D call: TRBD1 (5 bases). The germline CDR1 and CDR2 sequences are SGHRS and YFSETQ. V lost 0 bases, J lost 3 bases, and 13 bases lay in between. This CDR3 is 15 amino acids long. The CDR3 region is CASSLGSGKFYEQYF. In DNA form, the CDR3 reads TGCGCCAGCAGCTTGGGTTCAGGGAAATTCTACGAGCAGTACTTC.

The V call is TRBV29-1, the J call TRBJ2-3; D tentatively fits TRBD1 or TRBD2 (5 bases each). V lost 5 bases, J lost 2 bases, and 14 bases lay in between. CDR1 is SQVTM, CDR2 ANQGSEA, per germline. This CDR3 is built from 14 residues. CDR3 nucleotides: TGCAGCGTTAACCGGGGCGTTCTCACAGATACGCAGTATTTT. Its translation is CSVNRGVLTDTQYF.

This rearrangement joins TRBV30 to TRBJ2-5, with TRBD1 matching over 10 bases. Germline trimming cut 3 bases from V and 11 bases from J; bases unmatched to any gene: 9. The CDR3 contains 13 residues. Germline lookup yields CDR1 GTSNPN and CDR2 SVGIG (reference sequence). The CDR3 region is CAWRDRGLVSQYF. The CDR3, as DNA: TGTGCCTGGAGGGACAGGGGGTTGGTTTCTCAGTACTTC.

The chain links TRBV7-9 to TRBJ1-1; D gene uncertain. CDR1 and CDR2 from the germline V gene are SEHNR and FQNEAQ (reference sequence). V shed 2 bases and J shed 5 bases, with 12 bases lying between them. The CDR3 is made up of 14 amino acids. The CDR3 region has the DNA TGTGCCAGCAGCTTATCCCGGGGTCGGACTGAAGCTTTCTTT. Its translation is CASSLSRGRTEAFF.

J is TRBJ1-2 and V is TRBV7-9, with D tentatively TRBD1 (5 bases). This CDR3 is built from 14 residues. Germline loops: CDR1 SEHNR, CDR2 FQNEAQ (reference sequence). V gave up 8 bases and J gave up 2 bases, with 15 bases separating them. The chain's CDR3 is CASSSNAGNYGYTF. Here the CDR3 DNA reads TGTGCCAGCTCTTCCAATGCAGGGAACTATGGCTACACCTTC.

The V gene is TRBV10-3, the J gene TRBJ1-1; 8 bases match TRBD1. With 4 bases clipped from V and 4 bases from J, the junction kept 8 bases outside the gene matches. The CDR3 sequence is 15 residues long. The germline V gene has CDR1 ENHRY and CDR2 SYGVKD. This CDR3 reads CAISGPGQGSTEAFF. As DNA, the CDR3 is TGTGCCATCAGTGGCCCTGGACAGGGTTCCACTGAAGCTTTCTTT.

The rearrangement links TRBV9 to TRBJ2-3; D possibly corresponds to TRBD2 (6 bases). The CDR3 covers 14 residues. V gave up 0 bases and J gave up 5 bases, with 10 bases separating them. Germline CDR1 SGDLS, CDR2 YYNGEE. CDR3 DNA sequence: TGTGCCAGCAGCGTAGCGGGAGCAATAGATACGCAGTATTTT. Its protein is CASSVAGAIDTQYF.

This clone was counted only a few times. The chain combines TRBV4-1 with TRBJ2-6, with 7 bases lining up with TRBD1. Germline trimming cut 0 bases from V and 2 bases from J; bases unmatched to any gene: 4. The CDR3 loop spans 17 amino acids. CDR1 and CDR2 from the germline V gene are MGHRA and YSYEKL. The CDR3 protein is CASSQDGTDPGANVLTF. CDR3 coding DNA: TGCGCCAGCAGCCAAGATGGGACAGACCCTGGGGCCAACGTCCTGACTTTC.

This clone was detected many times. The V call is TRBV7-2, the J call TRBJ2-5, with a tentative D call TRBD1 (6 bases). This CDR3 is 17 amino acids long. Trimming took off 1 base at V and 0 bases at J, with 15 bases between the two ends. The germline V gene encodes CDR1 SGHTA and CDR2 FQGNSA. The CDR3 bases are TGTGCCAGCAGCTTAGGGGTTGTGAGGGGGTACCAAGAGACCCAGTACTTC. This codes for CASSLGVVRGYQETQYF. The full variable domain, in which reference TRBV7-2 and TRBJ2-5 provide the parts outside the CDR3, is GAGVSQSPSNKVTEKGKDVELRCDPISGHTALYWYRQSLGQGLEFLIYFQGNSAPDKSGLPSDRFSAERTGGSVSTLTIQRTQQEDSAVYLCASSLGVVRGYQETQYFGPGTRLLVL.

The genes are TRBV28 and TRBJ2-1; TRBD2 is a possible D gene (6 bases). V was pared by 4 bases and J by 12 bases, with 19 bases between. The CDR3 is made up of 14 amino acids. The germline V gene encodes CDR1 MDHEN and CDR2 SYDVKM. The CDR3 region is CASSSGGLRGLQFF. DNA of the CDR3: TGTGCCAGCAGTTCTGGGGGTTTGCGGGGCTTGCAGTTCTTC.

The V gene is TRBV4-3, the J gene TRBJ2-1, with 8 nucleotides matching TRBD1. V was pared by 1 base and J by 8 bases, with 10 bases of the junction left unmatched. The V gene's germline CDR1 is LGHNA and CDR2 YSLEER. The CDR3 spans 16 residues. CDR3 region: CASSQGARQGIHEQFF. CDR3 coding DNA: TGCGCCAGCAGCCAAGGGGCGCGACAGGGGATCCATGAGCAGTTCTTC.

CDR3: CASSELTGGGSFNEQFF. The CDR3 DNA sequence: TGTGCCAGCAGTGAACTCACAGGAGGCGGGAGTTTTAATGAGCAGTTCTTC. The chain recombines TRBV6-1 with TRBJ2-1; 7 bases map to TRBD2. The CDR3 extends over 17 amino acids. Germline assignment: CDR1 MNHNS and CDR2 SASEGT. V was pared by 2 bases and J by 7 bases, with 14 bases of the junction left unmatched.

The CDR3 DNA reads as TGTGCCAGCAGTTACTCGGCCGGAATATCAGATACGCAGTATTTT. Amino acid sequence: CASSYSAGISDTQYF. This rearrangement joins TRBV6-7 to TRBJ2-3; D uncertain. TRBV6-7 is designated an ORF whose function remains uncertain. The CDR3 loop spans 15 amino acids. V was pared by 0 bases and J by 4 bases, with 11 bases between.

V and J are TRBV14 and TRBJ1-1; a possible D gene is TRBD1 (6 bases). V was pared by 0 bases and J by 3 bases, with 8 bases between. This CDR3 has 14 amino acids. CDR1 and CDR2 (germline): SGHDN, FVKESK. The CDR3 protein is CASSQDQGYTEAFF. CDR3 sequence (DNA): TGTGCCAGCAGCCAAGATCAGGGGTACACTGAAGCTTTCTTT.

V gene TRBV15 combines with J gene TRBJ1-4; TRBD1 is a possible D gene (5 bases). V lost 0 bases and J lost 13, with 15 bases in between. Germline V gene sequence: CDR1 LNHNV, CDR2 YYDKDF (reference sequence). The CDR3 has 14 residues. CDR3 coding DNA: TGTGCCACCAGCAGAGATTGGCTCTTTGGGGGACTGTTTTTT. This codes for CATSRDWLFGGLFF.

J is TRBJ2-1 and V is TRBV5-8; 9 nucleotides match TRBD2. CDR3 size: 16 residues. Germline trimming cut 2 bases from V and 5 bases from J; bases unmatched to any gene: 8. Germline V gene lookup returns CDR1 SGHTS and CDR2 YDEGEE. The DNA of the CDR3 is TGTGCCAGCAGCTTCCCGGGACTAGCAGACCACAATGAGCAGTTCTTC. Protein sequence: CASSFPGLADHNEQFF.

Comments on this clone: This same CDR3 is encoded by further DNA sequences in the sample. The rearrangement links TRBV6-1 to TRBJ1-2, with D perhaps TRBD1 (6 bases). The CDR3 has 14 residues. The V gene's germline CDR1 is MNHNS and CDR2 SASEGT. V lost 0 bases and J 6 bases, leaving 11 bases between the germline ends. CDR3 nucleotide sequence: TGTGCCAGCAGTGAAGCGGCAGGGGAAGATGGCTACACCTTC. This sequence encodes CASSEAAGEDGYTF.